This TCR beta chain was captured in a study of blood T cell repertoires in COVID-19. Study-level background: Specimens from acute and convalescent COVID-19 originated in the United States, Italy and Spain. Nucleic acid was either cDNA or gDNA, and it came from T cells, B-cell-depleted T cells, or PBMCs.

CDR3 length: 15 residues. The V gene lost 3 bases and the J gene lost 0 bases, with 11 bases spanning the gap. Germline values: CDR1 LNHDA, CDR2 SQIVND (reference sequence). The authors' processing: Amplification with reference gene primers provided the estimates of nucleated cell counts. The repertoire was sequenced with immunoSEQ multiplex PCR; TCRdb's copy has only in-frame clones and lacks some. That table gives V, J and clone size, and the DNA gave D and trimming. Counted here are about 13,000 clones, about 80% occurring once; the ten biggest clones make up 40% to 45%. The TCR was taken from a woman aged 80 or over with acute or convalescent COVID-19. V gene TRBV19 combines with J gene TRBJ1-1, with D hard to call. The source material was peripheral blood. The CDR3 loop is CASSMSTVMNTEAFF. CDR3 nucleotide sequence: TGTGCCAGTAGTATGTCTACAGTGATGAACACTGAAGCTTTCTTT.